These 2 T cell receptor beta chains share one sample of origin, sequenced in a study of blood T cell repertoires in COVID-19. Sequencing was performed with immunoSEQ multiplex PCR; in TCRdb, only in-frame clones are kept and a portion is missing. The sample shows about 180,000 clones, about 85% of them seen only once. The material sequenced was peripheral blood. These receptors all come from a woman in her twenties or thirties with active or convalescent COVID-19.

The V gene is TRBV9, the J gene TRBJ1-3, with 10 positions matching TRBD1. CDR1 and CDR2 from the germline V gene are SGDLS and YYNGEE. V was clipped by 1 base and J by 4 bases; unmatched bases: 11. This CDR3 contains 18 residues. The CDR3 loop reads CASSVLPRDRGTGNTIYF. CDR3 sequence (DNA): TGTGCCAGCAGCGTACTCCCCCGGGACAGGGGTACCGGAAACACCATATATTTT.

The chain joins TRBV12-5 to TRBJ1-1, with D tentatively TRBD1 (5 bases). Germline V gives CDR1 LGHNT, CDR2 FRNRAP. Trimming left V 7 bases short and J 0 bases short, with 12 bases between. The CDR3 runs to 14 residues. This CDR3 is CASVRGGVNTEAFF. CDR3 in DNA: TGTGCTAGTGTTCGAGGAGGGGTGAACACTGAAGCTTTCTTT.